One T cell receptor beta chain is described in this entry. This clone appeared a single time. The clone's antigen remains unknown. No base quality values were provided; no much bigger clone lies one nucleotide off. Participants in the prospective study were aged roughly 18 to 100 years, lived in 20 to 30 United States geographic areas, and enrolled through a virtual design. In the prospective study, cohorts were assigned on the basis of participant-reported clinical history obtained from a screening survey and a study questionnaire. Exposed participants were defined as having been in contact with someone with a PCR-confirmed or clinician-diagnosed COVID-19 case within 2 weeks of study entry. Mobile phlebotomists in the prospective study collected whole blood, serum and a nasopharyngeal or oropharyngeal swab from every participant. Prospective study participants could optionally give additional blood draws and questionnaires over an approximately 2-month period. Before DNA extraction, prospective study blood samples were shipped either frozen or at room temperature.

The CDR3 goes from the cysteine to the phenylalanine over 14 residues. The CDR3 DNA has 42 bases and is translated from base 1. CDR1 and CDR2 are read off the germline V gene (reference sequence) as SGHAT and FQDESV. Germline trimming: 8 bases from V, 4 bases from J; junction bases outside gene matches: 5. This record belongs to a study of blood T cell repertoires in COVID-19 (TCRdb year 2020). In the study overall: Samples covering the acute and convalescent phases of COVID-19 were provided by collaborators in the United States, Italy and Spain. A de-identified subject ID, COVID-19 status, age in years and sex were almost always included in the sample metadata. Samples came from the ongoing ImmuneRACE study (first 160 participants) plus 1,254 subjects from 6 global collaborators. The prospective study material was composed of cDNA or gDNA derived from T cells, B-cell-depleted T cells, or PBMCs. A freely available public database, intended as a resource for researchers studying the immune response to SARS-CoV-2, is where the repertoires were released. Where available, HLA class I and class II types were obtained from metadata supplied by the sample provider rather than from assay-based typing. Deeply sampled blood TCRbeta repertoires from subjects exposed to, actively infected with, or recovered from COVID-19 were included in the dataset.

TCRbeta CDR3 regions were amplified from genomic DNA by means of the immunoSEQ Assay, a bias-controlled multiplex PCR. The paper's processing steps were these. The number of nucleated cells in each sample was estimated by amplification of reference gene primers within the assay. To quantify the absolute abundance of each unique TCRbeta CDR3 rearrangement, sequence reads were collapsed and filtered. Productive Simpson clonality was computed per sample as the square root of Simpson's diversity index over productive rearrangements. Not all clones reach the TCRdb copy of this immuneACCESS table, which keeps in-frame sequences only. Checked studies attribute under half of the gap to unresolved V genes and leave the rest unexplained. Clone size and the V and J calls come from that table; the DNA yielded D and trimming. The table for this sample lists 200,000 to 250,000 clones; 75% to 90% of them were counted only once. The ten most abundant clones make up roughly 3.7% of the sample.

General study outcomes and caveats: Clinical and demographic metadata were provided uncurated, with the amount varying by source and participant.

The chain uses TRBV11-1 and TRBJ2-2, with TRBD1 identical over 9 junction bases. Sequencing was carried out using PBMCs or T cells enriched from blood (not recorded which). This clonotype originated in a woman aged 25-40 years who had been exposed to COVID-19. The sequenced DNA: TGTGCCAGCCAGACAGGGGGGACCACCGGGGAGCTGTTTTTT. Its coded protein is CASQTGGTTGELFF.